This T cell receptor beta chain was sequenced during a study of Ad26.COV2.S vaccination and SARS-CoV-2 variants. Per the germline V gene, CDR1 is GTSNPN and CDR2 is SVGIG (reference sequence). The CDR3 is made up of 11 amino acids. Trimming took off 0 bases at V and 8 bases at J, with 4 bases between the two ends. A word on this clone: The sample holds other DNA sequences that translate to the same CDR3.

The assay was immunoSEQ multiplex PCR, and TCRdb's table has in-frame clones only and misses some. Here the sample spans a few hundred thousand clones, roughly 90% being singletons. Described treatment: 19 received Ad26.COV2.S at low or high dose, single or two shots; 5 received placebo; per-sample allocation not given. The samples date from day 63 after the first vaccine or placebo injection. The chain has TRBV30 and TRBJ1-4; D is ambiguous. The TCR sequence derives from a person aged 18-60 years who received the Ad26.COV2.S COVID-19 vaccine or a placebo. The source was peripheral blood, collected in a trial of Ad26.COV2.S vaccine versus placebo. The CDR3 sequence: CAWSVGEKLFF. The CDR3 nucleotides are TGTGCCTGGAGTGTAGGGGAAAAACTGTTTTTT. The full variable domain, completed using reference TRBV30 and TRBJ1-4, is SQTIHQWPATLVQPVGSPLSLECTVEGTSNPNLYWYRQAAGRGLQLLFYSVGIGQISSEVPQNLSASRPQDRQFILSSKKLLLSDSGFYLCAWSVGEKLFFGSGTQLSVL.